A single sample is the source of the 14 T cell receptor beta chains below, sequenced in a study of blood T cell repertoires in COVID-19. Here immunoSEQ multiplex PCR was the method, and the copy in TCRdb shows in-frame clones only, minus some. The top ten hold approximately 3% of the sample, which has some 220,000 clones, 80% to 85% seen once. Sample: peripheral blood. The origin of the receptors is a woman in her 30s who had recovered from COVID-19.

This chain links TRBV29-1 with TRBJ1-1; D gene unclear. Germline V lookup: CDR1 SQVTM, CDR2 ANQGSEA. The CDR3 totals 13 residues. Trimming took 4 bases from V and 0 from J, leaving 9 bases between them. In nucleotides, the CDR3 is TGCAGCGTTGGGAGGAGGATGAACACTGAAGCTTTCTTT. Translating it yields CSVGRRMNTEAFF.

The chain combines TRBV6-6 with TRBJ1-2; TRBD1 matches at 11 bases. The CDR3 consists of 16 residues. Germline loops: CDR1 MNHNY, CDR2 SVGAGI (reference sequence). Germline trimming cut 5 bases from V and 5 bases from J; bases unmatched to any gene: 10. The CDR3 spells CASSPIPGQGAYGYTF. In nucleotides, the CDR3 is TGTGCCAGCAGTCCCATTCCAGGACAGGGGGCTTATGGCTACACCTTC.

This chain connects TRBV5-1 to TRBJ2-3; 10 bases agree with TRBD2. CDR3 length: 16 residues. Germline V gene lookup returns CDR1 SGHRS and CDR2 YFSETQ. Losses at the gene ends were 4 bases for V and 7 bases for J; bases not matched to a gene: 12. CDR3: CASSATSGTRVNTQYF. CDR3 DNA: TGCGCCAGCAGCGCTACTAGCGGGACGAGGGTAAATACGCAGTATTTT.

This clone occurred once. The chain is built from TRBV10-2 and TRBJ2-2; D gene unclear. In germline, CDR1 is WSHSY, CDR2 SAAADI. The CDR3 length is 16 residues. Trimming took 0 bases from V and 0 from J, leaving 8 bases between them. The CDR3 spells CASSESFPANTGELFF. The CDR3 bases are TGCGCCAGCAGTGAGTCGTTTCCGGCGAACACCGGGGAGCTGTTTTTT.

This clone was picked up one time. The gene calls are TRBV6-5 and TRBJ1-4; D might be TRBD1 (6 bases). Trimming left V 0 bases short and J 8 bases short, with 16 bases between. The CDR3 covers 16 residues. CDR1 is MNHEY, CDR2 SVGAGI, per germline. DNA of the CDR3: TGTGCCAGCAGTTACTCGTTCAAGGGGGGGGGAGAAAAACTGTTTTTT. Protein product: CASSYSFKGGGEKLFF.

V usage is TRBV3-1 (or the pseudogene TRBV3-2) and J usage is TRBJ2-3, with D perhaps matching TRBD2 (6 bases). The CDR3 runs to 16 residues. V lost 0 bases and J lost 7, with 17 bases in between. Germline assignment: CDR1 LGHDT and CDR2 YNNKEL (reference sequence). CDR3: CASSQDNSWGEYTQYF. The CDR3 coding sequence is TGTGCCAGCAGCCAAGATAATAGCTGGGGGGAGTATACGCAGTATTTT.

V and J are TRBV19 and TRBJ2-7; 8 positions match TRBD2. The CDR3 spans 14 residues. With 6 bases clipped from V and 2 bases from J, the junction kept 6 bases outside the gene matches. Germline CDR1 reads LNHDA; CDR2 reads SQIVND (reference sequence). CDR3 nucleotides: TGTGCCAGTAGACGGACTAGCCAAACCTACGAGCAGTACTTC. Its translation is CASRRTSQTYEQYF.

The gene calls are TRBV28 and TRBJ1-2; D is unclear. Germline values: CDR1 MDHEN, CDR2 SYDVKM. V dropped 7 bases and J dropped 8 bases, with 14 bases sitting between them. CDR3 length: 12 residues. As DNA, the CDR3 is TGTGCCAGCAATCCCAGAGGGAGAGGCTACACCTTC. It specifies CASNPRGRGYTF.

V and J are TRBV7-3 and TRBJ2-1; perhaps TRBD2 as D (5 bases). Germline CDR1 SGHTA, CDR2 FQGTGA. V lost 0 bases, J lost 8 bases, and 14 bases lay in between. The CDR3 has 15 residues. CDR3 loop: CASSLTTATSDEQFF. The CDR3 DNA follows: TGTGCCAGCAGCTTAACGACTGCTACTAGTGATGAGCAGTTCTTC.

The rearrangement uses TRBV4-2 and TRBJ2-7, with TRBD2 matching over 8 bases. The CDR3 has 17 residues. The J segment lost 0 bases and the V segment lost 0 bases, leaving 7 bases of the junction unmatched. CDR1 LGHNA and CDR2 YNFKEQ come from the germline V gene. This CDR3 reads CASSQDLASGSSYEQYF. The CDR3 region has the DNA TGTGCCAGCAGCCAAGATCTAGCTAGCGGGTCCTCCTACGAGCAGTACTTC.

V usage is TRBV29-1 and J usage is TRBJ2-7; 9 bases agree with TRBD1. The junction had 5 bases not matched to a gene; V was cut back by 6 bases and J by 2 bases. The CDR3 spans 13 residues. Germline V CDR1 and CDR2: SQVTM, ANQGSEA. CDR3 region: CSVGQGMAYEQYF. The CDR3 coding sequence is TGCAGCGTCGGACAGGGGATGGCCTACGAGCAGTACTTC.

The chain combines TRBV28 with TRBJ1-1; D is uncertain. This CDR3 is built from 12 residues. From germline, CDR1 is MDHEN and CDR2 SYDVKM. The germline V and J ends were trimmed by 7 bases and 6 bases, with 12 bases remaining between them. CDR3 loop: CASTVPGAEAFF. As DNA, the CDR3 is TGTGCCAGCACTGTACCCGGAGCTGAAGCTTTCTTT.

The table lists this clone with a count of one. The chain employs TRBV28 and TRBJ1-6; unclear D gene. This CDR3 is 16 amino acids long. Trimming removed 2 bases at V and 5 bases at J, with 13 bases between. Germline CDR1 MDHEN, CDR2 SYDVKM. CDR3 DNA sequence: TGTGCCAGCAGTTTACCCGGAGGGTACGATAATTCACCCCTCCACTTT. Encoded protein: CASSLPGGYDNSPLHF. Full variable domain (remainder filled in from reference TRBV28 and TRBJ1-6): DVKVTQSSRYLVKRTGEKVFLECVQDMDHENMFWYRQDPGLGLRLIYFSYDVKMKEKGDIPEGYSVSREKKERFSLILESASTNQTSMYLCASSLPGGYDNSPLHFGNGTRLTVT.

The chain combines TRBV19 with TRBJ2-5, with TRBD2 matching 11 bases. The CDR3 totals 15 residues. The V segment lost 1 base and the J segment 2 bases; nucleotides outside the gene matches: 0. Germline values: CDR1 LNHDA, CDR2 SQIVND (reference sequence). The DNA of the CDR3 is TGTGCCAGTAGTATAGGACTAGCGGGACAAGAGACCCAGTACTTC. Amino acid sequence: CASSIGLAGQETQYF.